This T cell receptor beta chain was captured in a study of blood T cells in healthy people across ages. General study results and limits: The unsorted PBMCs prevented any conclusive comparison of naive versus antigen-experienced cells. Higher diversity and more naive CD4+ cells were features of long-lived donors, compared to aged donors.

Donors were systemically healthy Caucasian individuals from Russia aged roughly 6 to 90 years. A second about 6 to 12 cycle PCR used barcoded and J-beta primers. TCRdb processed the 5' RACE reads anew with MiXCR; each CDR3 protein has one entry. The sample holds some 1.1 million distinct CDR3 sequences, about two fifths seen once. With respect to this clonotype: The antigen remains unidentified.

The CDR3 is 17 residues long. CDR1 and CDR2 from the germline V gene are SQVTM and ANQGSEA. Trimming at V came to 6 bases and at J to 0 bases, leaving 9 bases not matched to a gene. This clonotype originated in a man aged 18-30 years in good health. The chain combines TRBV29-1 with TRBJ1-4; 11 bases are a match to TRBD1. Sequencing used blood. This CDR3 is CSVDSPGQGATNEKLFF. The DNA of the CDR3 is TGCAGCGTGGACTCACCGGGACAGGGGGCAACTAATGAAAAACTGTTTTTT.